This T cell receptor beta chain was observed in a study of shared clonotypes between healthy human individuals. Overall study context: Donors were two women and a few men aged 18 to 49.

Trimming cost V 0 bases and J 11 bases, with 13 bases left between them. CDR1 is GTSNPN and CDR2 is SVGIG in the germline V gene (reference sequence). This CDR3 has 12 amino acids. Several immunoSEQ 96-well plates shared each subset's DNA, each plate a replicate. Each PCR replicate run on unsorted PBMC took in about 0.3 ug DNA, around 30,000 T cell genomes. The authors' processing: Junction-only sequences without quality scores came from ImmunoSEQ, so filtering differed. The method was immunoSEQ multiplex PCR; TCRdb's version includes in-frame clones alone and lacks a portion of them. Clonal size and the V and J genes are those of that table, whereas D and trimming came from the DNA. Among 450,000 to 500,000 clones listed, roughly 85% were seen once.

This chain uses TRBV30 with TRBJ1-1; no definite D call. The sequence was collected from a woman aged 40 to 50 in good health. Some clones in this sample may be carry-over from other donors' samples. The specimen sequenced was PBMCs. In DNA, the CDR3 is TGTGCCTGGAGTGTTTCCAGGAGACGCGCTTTCTTT. Protein: CAWSVSRRRAFF.